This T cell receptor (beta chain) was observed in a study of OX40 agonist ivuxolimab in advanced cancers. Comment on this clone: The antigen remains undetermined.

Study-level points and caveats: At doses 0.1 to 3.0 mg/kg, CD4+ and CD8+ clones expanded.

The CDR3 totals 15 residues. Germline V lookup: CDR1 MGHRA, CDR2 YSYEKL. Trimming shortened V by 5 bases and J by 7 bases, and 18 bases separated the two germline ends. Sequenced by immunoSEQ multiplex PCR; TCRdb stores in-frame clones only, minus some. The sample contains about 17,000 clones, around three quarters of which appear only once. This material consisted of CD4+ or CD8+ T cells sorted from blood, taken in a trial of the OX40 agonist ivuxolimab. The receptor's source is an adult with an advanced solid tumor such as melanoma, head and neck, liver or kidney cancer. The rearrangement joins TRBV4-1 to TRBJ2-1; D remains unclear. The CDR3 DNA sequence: TGCGCCAGCAGCTCCCACCTCTCACTGGGAAATGAGCAGTTCTTC. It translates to CASSSHLSLGNEQFF.